This T cell receptor (beta chain) was captured in a study of human T cells and chemical hapten exposure. Turning to the study itself: Weekly administration of diphenylcyclopropenone to the scalp of patients continued throughout the roughly 22-week study. Across samples, TCR yields varied, mostly owing to small differences in pooled library volumes.

It was the library that attached unique molecular identifiers to individual cDNA molecules. In TCRdb, the RACE reads were re-called with MiXCR into one record per CDR3 protein. The sample lists more than 110,000 distinct CDR3 sequences; approximately 10% were seen once. Regarding time point: patch test 2, 6 weeks after DPC sensitization. Treatment: therapeutic diphenylcyclopropenone sensitization with weekly scalp DPC. The CDR3 totals 14 residues. V was clipped by 3 bases and J by 10 bases; unmatched bases: 10. Germline lookup yields CDR1 DFQATT and CDR2 SNEGSKA (reference sequence). The sequences come from whole blood, collected in connection with sensitization to the hapten diphenylcyclopropenone (DPC). The J gene is TRBJ1-1, the V gene TRBV20-1; 11 bases fit TRBD1. The clonotype was recovered from a woman between 45 and 65 years old with alopecia areata. Some clones in this sample may be carry-over from other donors' samples. The CDR3 is CSASRLGTGGGAFF. In DNA form, the CDR3 reads TGCAGTGCTAGCCGCCTCGGGACAGGGGGAGGAGCTTTCTTT.